This TCR beta chain was sequenced in a study of blood T cell repertoires in COVID-19. Original processing notes: It was from reference gene primer amplification that nucleated cell counts were estimated. Only in-frame clones appear in the TCRdb table, and some are missing; sequencing was by immunoSEQ multiplex PCR. D and trimming come from the DNA, and the V and J calls and clone size come from that table. The repertoire holds fewer than 300,000 clones, with 90% to 95% as singletons. The germline V gene has CDR1 KGHSH and CDR2 LQKENI. V dropped 4 bases and J dropped 1 base, with 7 bases sitting between them. This CDR3 is built from 13 residues.

This chain links TRBV18 with TRBJ1-2; possibly TRBD1 for D (5 bases). This TCR was recovered from a woman in her thirties with COVID-19, enrolled during active disease. The sample was peripheral blood. The CDR3 DNA reads TGTGCCAGCTCACTCGACAGTAACTATGGCTACACCTTC. Its protein product is CASSLDSNYGYTF.